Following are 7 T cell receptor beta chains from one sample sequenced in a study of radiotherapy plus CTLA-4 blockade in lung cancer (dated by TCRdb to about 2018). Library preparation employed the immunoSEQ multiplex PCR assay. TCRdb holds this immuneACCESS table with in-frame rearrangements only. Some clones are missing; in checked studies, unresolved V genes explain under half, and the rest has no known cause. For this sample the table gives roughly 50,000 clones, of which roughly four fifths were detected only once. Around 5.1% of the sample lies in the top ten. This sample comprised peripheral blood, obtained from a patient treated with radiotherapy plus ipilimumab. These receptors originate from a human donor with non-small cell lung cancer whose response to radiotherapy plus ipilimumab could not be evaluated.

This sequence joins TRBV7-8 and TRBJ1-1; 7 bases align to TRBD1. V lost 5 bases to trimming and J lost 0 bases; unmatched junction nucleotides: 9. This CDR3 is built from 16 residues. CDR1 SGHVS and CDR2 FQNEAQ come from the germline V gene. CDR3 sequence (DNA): TGTGCCAGCAGCGATGGGTCGGGACAGCTGAACACTGAAGCTTTCTTT. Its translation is CASSDGSGQLNTEAFF.

The CDR3 protein is CASSWEQGLNTEAFF. In DNA, the CDR3 is TGCGCCAGCAGCTGGGAACAGGGACTGAACACTGAAGCTTTCTTT. This rearrangement joins TRBV5-1 to TRBJ1-1; D might be TRBD1 (6 bases). The CDR3 loop spans 15 amino acids. The V and J ends lost 3 bases and 0 bases respectively, with 12 bases between them. The germline CDR1 and CDR2 sequences are SGHRS and YFSETQ.

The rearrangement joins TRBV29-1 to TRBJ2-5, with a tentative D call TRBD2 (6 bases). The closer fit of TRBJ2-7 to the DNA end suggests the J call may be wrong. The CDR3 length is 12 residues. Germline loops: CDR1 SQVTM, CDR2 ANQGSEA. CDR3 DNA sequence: TGCAGCGTTGAGATAGGAGGGGACGAGCAGTACTTC. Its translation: CSVEIGGDEQYF.

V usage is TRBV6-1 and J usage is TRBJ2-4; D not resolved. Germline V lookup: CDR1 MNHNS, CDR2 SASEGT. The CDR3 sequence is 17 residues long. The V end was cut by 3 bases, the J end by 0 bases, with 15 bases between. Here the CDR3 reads CASSDFLSEEAKNIQYF. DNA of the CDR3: TGTGCCAGCAGTGATTTCTTATCAGAGGAAGCCAAAAACATTCAGTACTTC.

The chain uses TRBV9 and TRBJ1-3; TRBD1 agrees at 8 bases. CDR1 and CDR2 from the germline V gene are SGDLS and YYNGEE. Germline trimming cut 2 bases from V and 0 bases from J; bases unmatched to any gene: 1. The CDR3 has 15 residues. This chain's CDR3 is CASSVGQGSGNTIYF. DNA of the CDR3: TGTGCCAGCAGCGTCGGACAGGGCTCTGGAAACACCATATATTTT.

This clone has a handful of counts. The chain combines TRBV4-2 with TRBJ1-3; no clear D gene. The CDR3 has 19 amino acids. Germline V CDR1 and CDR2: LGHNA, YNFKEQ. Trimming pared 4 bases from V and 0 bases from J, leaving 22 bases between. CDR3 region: CASSLEILGAPNSGNTIYF. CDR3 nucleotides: TGTGCCAGCAGCCTTGAAATACTGGGAGCTCCCAACTCTGGAAACACCATATATTTT.

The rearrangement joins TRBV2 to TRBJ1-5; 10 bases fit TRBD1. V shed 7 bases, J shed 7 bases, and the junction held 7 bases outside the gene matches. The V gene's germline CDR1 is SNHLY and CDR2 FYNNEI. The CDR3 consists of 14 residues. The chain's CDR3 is CASTGQGMLQPQHF. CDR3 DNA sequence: TGTGCCAGCACGGGACAGGGGATGTTACAGCCCCAGCATTTT. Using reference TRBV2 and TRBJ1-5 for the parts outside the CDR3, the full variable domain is EPEVTQTPSHQVTQMGQEVILRCVPISNHLYFYWYRQILGQKVEFLVSFYNNEISEKSEIFDDQFSVERPDGSNFTLKIRSTKLEDSAMYFCASTGQGMLQPQHFGDGTRLSIL.